Presented here are 9 T cell receptor beta chains from one specimen sequenced in a study of cytomegalovirus exposure and HLA in healthy donors. Both 60 Vbeta primers and 13 Jbeta primers went into the PCR. This table comes from immunoSEQ multiplex PCR, and its TCRdb copy is limited to in-frame clones, with some not included. The sample lists 120,000 or so clones; about 80% were seen once. The sample taken for sequencing was PBMCs. These receptors were collected from a woman in her 50s in good health and CMV-seronegative.

The V gene is TRBV14, the J gene TRBJ2-7; 8 bases are a match to TRBD1. V gave up 0 bases and J gave up 0 bases; unmatched junction bases: 4. The CDR3 loop spans 16 amino acids. Germline lookup yields CDR1 SGHDN and CDR2 FVKESK. The CDR3 DNA follows: TGTGCCAGCAGCCAAGACTGGACAGGGAGCTCCTACGAGCAGTACTTC. Translating gives CASSQDWTGSSYEQYF. The entire variable domain, with the rest obtained from reference TRBV14 and TRBJ2-7, is as follows: EAGVTQFPSHSVIEKGQTVTLRCDPISGHDNLYWYRRVMGKEIKFLLHFVKESKQDESGMPNNRFLAERTGGTYSTLKVQPAELEDSGVYFCASSQDWTGSSYEQYFGPGTRLTVT.

The chain uses TRBV28 and TRBJ1-1, with D perhaps TRBD1 (5 bases). V was clipped by 9 bases and J by 0 bases, with 14 bases between them. This CDR3 has 14 amino acids. Germline CDR1 reads MDHEN; CDR2 reads SYDVKM. In DNA, the CDR3 is TGTGCCAGTGTCCAGGGAGGAATGAACACTGAAGCTTTCTTT. Protein product: CASVQGGMNTEAFF. The whole variable domain, filled in from reference TRBV28 and TRBJ1-1, reads DVKVTQSSRYLVKRTGEKVFLECVQDMDHENMFWYRQDPGLGLRLIYFSYDVKMKEKGDIPEGYSVSREKKERFSLILESASTNQTSMYLCASVQGGMNTEAFFGQGTRLTVV.

The CDR3: CASSVWESPIFYTEAFF. The CDR3 DNA reads TGTGCCAGCAGCGTCTGGGAGTCCCCGATATTTTATACTGAAGCTTTCTTT. V and J are TRBV5-5 and TRBJ1-1; D not resolved. CDR3 length equals 17 residues. Germline V CDR1 and CDR2: SGHKS, YYEKEE (reference sequence). The germline V and J ends were trimmed by 4 bases and 5 bases, with 24 bases remaining between them.

The CDR3 bases are TGTGCCAGCAGTTTGCAGGGGAGGAACACTGAAGCTTTCTTT. Protein sequence: CASSLQGRNTEAFF. This chain joins TRBV27 and TRBJ1-1, with D perhaps TRBD1 (6 bases). Germline-derived CDR1 and CDR2 are MNHEY and SMNVEV (reference sequence). V dropped 3 bases and J dropped 1 base, with 9 bases sitting between them. The CDR3 extends over 14 amino acids.

This chain connects TRBV9 to TRBJ1-3; D uncertain. Germline V lookup: CDR1 SGDLS, CDR2 YYNGEE. The CDR3 consists of 13 residues. The ends were cut back, 2 bases at V and 4 bases at J, with 7 bases in the middle. The CDR3 DNA is TGTGCCAGCAGCGTGACAACGGGAAACACCATATATTTT. Translated: CASSVTTGNTIYF. Full variable domain (remainder filled in from reference TRBV9 and TRBJ1-3): DSGVTQTPKHLITATGQRVTLRCSPRSGDLSVYWYQQSLDQGLQFLIQYYNGEERAKGNILERFSAQQFPDLHSELNLSSLELGDSALYFCASSVTTGNTIYFGEGSWLTVV.

The table lists this clone with a few counts. The chain has TRBV19 and TRBJ1-1; TRBD1 matches 11 bases. Germline V lookup: CDR1 LNHDA, CDR2 SQIVND (reference sequence). The CDR3 contains 16 residues. V shed 5 bases and J 0 bases; nucleotides not matched to a gene: 5. CDR3 in amino acids: CASSLRTGGLNTEAFF. The CDR3 bases are TGTGCCAGTAGTTTACGGACAGGGGGCCTGAACACTGAAGCTTTCTTT.

V gene TRBV4-3 combines with J gene TRBJ2-3; the match to TRBD2 covers 10 bases. This CDR3 region has 16 residues. The germline V gene has CDR1 LGHNA and CDR2 YSLEER. V was pared by 3 bases and J by 4 bases, with 7 bases of the junction left unmatched. In DNA form, the CDR3 reads TGCGCCAGCAGCCAGACTCTAGCGGGAGAAGCAGATACGCAGTATTTT. This gives the protein CASSQTLAGEADTQYF.

The chain links TRBV5-4 to TRBJ2-1; TRBD2 might be the D (6 bases). The ends were cut back, 0 bases at V and 2 bases at J, with 15 bases in the middle. The CDR3 totals 17 residues. The germline CDR1 and CDR2 sequences are SGHNT and YYREEE (reference sequence). The CDR3 sequence is CASSLGSGGEAYNEQFF. In DNA form, the CDR3 reads TGTGCCAGCAGCTTGGGTAGTGGAGGGGAGGCCTACAATGAGCAGTTCTTC.

J is TRBJ1-5 and V is TRBV5-8; 9 bases match TRBD1. The CDR3 totals 15 residues. Germline CDR1 and CDR2: SGHTS and YDEGEE. Trimming cost V 0 bases and J 6 bases; bases outside gene matches: 4. The CDR3 sequence is CASSLGQGGSQPQHF. The CDR3 bases are TGTGCCAGCAGCTTGGGACAGGGGGGCAGTCAGCCCCAGCATTTT.